A selection of T cell receptor beta chains follows, all from one sample in a study of response to subunit inactivated influenza vaccine. A single record per CDR3 protein comes from TCRdb applying MiXCR to the RT-PCR reads. Counted here are hundreds of thousands of distinct CDR3 sequences, roughly 14% occurring once; the ten biggest clones make up 11%. Source: PBMCs from blood, taken roughly 12 days after vaccination. These receptors were obtained from a man aged 50-59 years who received an inactivated influenza vaccine. CDR3s include the opening cysteine and the closing phenylalanine or tryptophan. A D gene is named only where the DNA matches it firmly. Size tells how often a clone was seen (once, few, many) or the class of an expanded clone, and some rows leave it out.

TRBV20-1,-,TRBD1,TRBJ1-2,14,CSARKIGGEVGYTF,TGCAGTGCTAGAAAGATAGGGGGCGAAGTTGGCTACACCTTC
TRBV10-3,few,TRBD2,TRBJ2-7,13,CAMRTSASYEQYF,TGTGCCATGAGGACTAGCGCTTCCTACGAGCAGTACTTC
TRBV3-1,-,-,TRBJ1-6,13,CASSAQGNSPLHF,TGTGCCAGCAGCGCCCAAGGGAATTCACCCCTCCACTTT
TRBV20-1,many,-,TRBJ2-7,14,CSARDKEGINEQYF,TGCAGTGCTAGAGATAAGGAGGGCATCAACGAGCAGTACTTC
TRBV20-1,few,TRBD2,TRBJ2-7,13,CSAWTSVGYEQYF,TGCAGTGCGTGGACTAGCGTTGGGTACGAGCAGTACTTC
TRBV3-1,-,-,TRBJ1-6,14,CASTFRTGNSPLHF,TGTGCCAGCACCTTCCGGACGGGGAATTCACCCCTCCACTTT
TRBV7-2,-,TRBD2,TRBJ2-3,17,CASSLRGGAVRTDTQYF,TGTGCCAGCAGCTTACGCGGGGGGGCAGTGAGAACAGATACGCAGTATTTT
TRBV20-1,-,-,TRBJ2-7,15,CSARDLAKSSYEQYF,TGCAGTGCTAGAGATCTTGCGAAAAGCTCCTACGAGCAGTACTTC
TRBV29-1,-,TRBD1,TRBJ2-7,13,CSGGGQRTYEQYF,TGCAGCGGTGGGGGACAGCGAACCTACGAGCAGTACTTC
TRBV4-3,-,-,TRBJ2-5,15,CASSQNRALQETQYF,TGCGCCAGCAGCCAAAACAGGGCGCTCCAAGAGACCCAGTACTTC
TRBV7-9,many,-,TRBJ1-2,13,CASSLPGRDGYTF,TGTGCCAGCAGCTTACCTGGACGGGATGGCTACACCTTC
TRBV7-9,few,TRBD2,TRBJ2-1,14,CASSLSGRASEQFF,TGTGCCAGCAGCTTGAGCGGGAGGGCCTCTGAGCAGTTCTTC